These 8 T cell receptor beta chains originate from one sample sequenced in a study of blood T cell repertoires in COVID-19 (dated by TCRdb to 2018 to 2021). The library was produced with the immunoSEQ multiplex PCR assay. TCRdb holds this immuneACCESS table with in-frame rearrangements only. Some clones are missing; in checked studies, unresolved V genes explain under half, and the rest has no known cause. Across this sample there are 84,000 or so clones, with roughly 88% seen only once. The ten largest clones represent about 7% of the sample. The specimen sequenced was peripheral blood. The receptors here all came from a man aged 70-80 years with acute or convalescent COVID-19.

The rearrangement uses TRBV7-9 and TRBJ1-5; no firm D call. The CDR3 sequence is 12 residues long. V was clipped by 4 bases and J by 9 bases, with 10 bases between them. Germline V gene sequence: CDR1 SEHNR, CDR2 FQNEAQ (reference sequence). The CDR3 region is CASSSRVGPQHF. As DNA, the CDR3 is TGTGCCAGCAGCTCCCGGGTGGGGCCCCAGCATTTT.

The V gene is TRBV6-5, the J gene TRBJ1-5; no firm D call. CDR3 length equals 14 residues. The ends were cut back, 2 bases at V and 1 base at J, with 6 bases in the middle. Germline V gene data show CDR1 as MNHEY and CDR2 as SVGAGI. CDR3 sequence reads: CASSYGGSNQPQHF. The CDR3, as DNA: TGTGCCAGCAGTTACGGCGGGAGCAATCAGCCCCAGCATTTT.

V and J are TRBV11-2 and TRBJ1-4; D is ambiguous. CDR1 is SGHAT, CDR2 FQNNGV, per germline. The CDR3 is 12 residues long. V gave up 3 bases and J gave up 7 bases, with 6 bases separating them. The CDR3 sequence: CASSLGPEKLFF. The DNA for the CDR3 is TGTGCCAGCAGCTTGGGCCCTGAAAAACTGTTTTTT.

J is TRBJ1-2 and V is TRBV19; 7 bases line up with TRBD1. Germline V gives CDR1 LNHDA, CDR2 SQIVND (reference sequence). V lost 5 bases, J lost 7 bases, and 13 bases stayed unmatched. The CDR3 loop spans 15 amino acids. The CDR3: CASSPPTGIFFGYTF. CDR3 DNA sequence: TGTGCCAGTAGTCCCCCGACAGGGATCTTCTTTGGCTACACCTTC.

The V call is TRBV5-1, the J call TRBJ2-5; 7 bases line up with TRBD2. This CDR3 is 15 amino acids long. With 0 bases clipped from V and 3 bases from J, the junction kept 5 bases outside the gene matches. CDR1 and CDR2 from the germline V gene are SGHRS and YFSETQ. CDR3 coding DNA: TGCGCCAGCAGCTTGGCCGCAACTAGCGAAGAGACCCAGTACTTC. Translating gives CASSLAATSEETQYF.

V and J are TRBV5-4 and TRBJ2-4; tentative D call: TRBD2 (5 bases). The V and J ends lost 0 bases and 5 bases respectively, with 12 bases between them. Germline CDR1 is SGHNT and CDR2 is YYREEE (reference sequence). The CDR3 extends over 15 amino acids. The CDR3 coding sequence is TGTGCCAGCAGCTTGGGAGGACTTCGGGAAAACATTCAGTACTTC. Translated, it gives CASSLGGLRENIQYF.

The chain carries TRBV28 and TRBJ1-5; D is possibly TRBD1 (6 bases). The length of the CDR3 is 14 residues. Germline-derived CDR1 and CDR2 are MDHEN and SYDVKM. V gave up 3 bases and J gave up 6 bases, with 12 bases separating them. The CDR3 loop is CASSFGGAGQPQHF. The CDR3 DNA reads TGTGCCAGCAGTTTTGGGGGGGCGGGTCAGCCCCAGCATTTT.

This chain connects TRBV20-1 to TRBJ1-4; D call uncertain. Germline V lookup: CDR1 DFQATT, CDR2 SNEGSKA (reference sequence). The CDR3 has 13 residues. V was trimmed by 3 bases and J by 4 bases, leaving 9 bases between them. The CDR3 DNA reads TGCAGTGCTAGTGCCTCGGTTAATGAAAAACTGTTTTTT. This gives the protein CSASASVNEKLFF.